This is a list of T cell receptor beta chains from one sample in a study of CD8 T cells in ankylosing spondylitis. TCRdb re-derived calls from the 5' RACE reads in MiXCR, one entry per CDR3 protein. The table records under 300,000 distinct CDR3 sequences, approximately 9% of them present only once. The sequencing sample was made of blood, either unsorted or a sorted T cell fraction (not recorded which). These receptors originate from a male donor with ankylosing spondylitis or in good health (not recorded which). Both conserved end residues are part of each CDR3. Fields, in order: clone size, J gene, V gene, D gene, CDR3 protein, CDR3 DNA. A D gene is named only where the DNA matches it firmly. Only part of the rows carry a size: once, few, many, or a class if the clone is expanded.

size: few
J: TRBJ2-7
V: TRBV5-1
D: TRBD2
CDR3: CASSLKGLAGVYEQYF
DNA: TGCGCCAGCAGCTTAAAGGGACTAGCGGGGGTCTACGAGCAGTACTTC

size: many
J: TRBJ2-1
V: TRBV18
D: TRBD2
CDR3: CASSPTGGYNEQFF
DNA: TGTGCCAGCTCACCAACGGGGGGGTACAATGAGCAGTTCTTC

size: few
J: TRBJ2-5
V: TRBV25-1
D: -
CDR3: CASGRVAGGTQYF
DNA: TGTGCCAGCGGGCGGGTGGCAGGAGGGACCCAGTACTTC

size: -
J: TRBJ2-5
V: TRBV5-1
D: TRBD1
CDR3: CASSPGRTGVPQETQYF
DNA: TGCGCCAGCAGCCCGGGCCGGACAGGGGTCCCCCAAGAGACCCAGTACTTC

size: -
J: TRBJ1-2
V: TRBV5-1
D: TRBD1
CDR3: CASSQGQETSGYTF
DNA: TGCGCCAGCAGCCAGGGACAGGAAACGTCAGGCTACACCTTC

size: few
J: TRBJ2-3
V: TRBV20-1
D: TRBD1
CDR3: CSALIRGRDTQYF
DNA: TGCAGTGCTCTTATCAGGGGGCGAGATACGCAGTATTTT

size: many
J: TRBJ2-2
V: TRBV7-9
D: -
CDR3: CASSRTTGTVTGELFF
DNA: TGTGCCAGCAGCCGGACGACAGGGACTGTTACCGGGGAGCTGTTTTTT

size: many
J: TRBJ2-7
V: TRBV28
D: -
CDR3: CASSPDRQSSYEQYF
DNA: TGTGCCAGCAGCCCGGACCGACAAAGCTCCTACGAGCAGTACTTC

size: many
J: TRBJ2-2
V: TRBV12-3/TRBV12-4
D: -
CDR3: CASSLGSVWELFF
DNA: TGTGCCAGCAGTTTAGGGTCGGTGTGGGAGCTGTTTTTT

size: many
J: TRBJ1-1
V: TRBV29-1
D: -
CDR3: CSVDQGMNTEAFF
DNA: TGCAGCGTTGATCAGGGGATGAACACTGAAGCTTTCTTT

size: many
J: TRBJ2-1
V: TRBV4-2
D: -
CDR3: CASSPKVMGEQFF
DNA: TGTGCCAGCAGCCCCAAAGTTATGGGTGAGCAGTTCTTC

size: many
J: TRBJ2-3
V: TRBV5-6
D: -
CDR3: CASRNNRRRGHTDTQYF
DNA: TGTGCCAGCAGGAATAACAGGCGACGAGGGCACACAGATACGCAGTATTTT

size: many
J: TRBJ2-7
V: TRBV10-3
D: -
CDR3: CAISGPSSYEQYF
DNA: TGTGCCATCAGTGGCCCTAGCTCCTACGAGCAGTACTTC

size: many
J: TRBJ2-5
V: TRBV7-9
D: -
CDR3: CASSLSGQQETQYF
DNA: TGTGCCAGCAGCTTAAGCGGACAGCAAGAGACCCAGTACTTC

size: few
J: TRBJ2-7
V: TRBV20-1
D: TRBD1
CDR3: CSALRQGITHEQYF
DNA: TGCAGTGCTCTACGACAGGGGATAACTCACGAGCAGTACTTC

size: few
J: TRBJ2-3
V: TRBV7-2
D: TRBD2
CDR3: CASSLVWSGGDTQYF
DNA: TGTGCCAGCAGCTTAGTGTGGTCGGGAGGGGATACGCAGTATTTT

size: many
J: TRBJ2-2
V: TRBV9
D: TRBD2
CDR3: CASSVGGSGRRFTGELFF
DNA: TGTGCCAGCAGCGTAGGCGGTAGCGGGAGAAGATTCACCGGGGAGCTGTTTTTT

size: -
J: TRBJ2-7
V: TRBV7-2
D: TRBD2
CDR3: CASSLSTSGVYEQYF
DNA: TGTGCCAGCAGCCTGTCCACTAGCGGGGTCTACGAGCAGTACTTC

size: -
J: TRBJ2-4
V: TRBV20-1
D: TRBD2
CDR3: CSARDTSGGSKNIQYF
DNA: TGCAGTGCTAGAGATACTAGCGGGGGGTCCAAAAACATTCAGTACTTC

size: -
J: TRBJ2-7
V: TRBV19
D: TRBD2
CDR3: CASRVLSGDTYEQYF
DNA: TGTGCCAGTAGGGTTCTGAGCGGGGATACCTACGAGCAGTACTTC

size: many
J: TRBJ2-7
V: TRBV5-1
D: TRBD2
CDR3: CASKVAGAVYEQYF
DNA: TGCGCCAGCAAAGTAGCGGGAGCAGTTTACGAGCAGTACTTC

size: many
J: TRBJ1-4
V: TRBV7-2
D: -
CDR3: CASSLAVLGGRRANEKLFF
DNA: TGTGCCAGCAGCTTAGCCGTCCTCGGGGGGCGCCGTGCTAATGAAAAACTGTTTTTT

size: -
J: TRBJ1-2
V: TRBV19
D: -
CDR3: CASSIKGHSLGYTF
DNA: TGTGCCAGTAGTATAAAGGGACATTCTCTTGGCTACACCTTC

size: few
J: TRBJ2-1
V: TRBV5-1
D: -
CDR3: CASSLAGLGQPRGFSSSYNEQFF
DNA: TGCGCCAGCAGCTTGGCGGGCCTCGGTCAACCCAGGGGTTTCTCGAGCTCCTACAATGAGCAGTTCTTC

size: many
J: TRBJ1-3
V: TRBV6-5
D: -
CDR3: CASSYSAKSSGNTIYF
DNA: TGTGCCAGCAGTTACTCGGCAAAGAGCTCTGGAAACACCATATATTTT

size: many
J: TRBJ1-4
V: TRBV7-9
D: -
CDR3: CASSPTGGEKLFF
DNA: TGTGCCAGCAGCCCGACCGGAGGCGAAAAACTGTTTTTT

size: few
J: TRBJ1-3
V: TRBV15
D: -
CDR3: CATSVNGGSGNTIYF
DNA: TGTGCCACCAGTGTTAATGGAGGCTCTGGAAACACCATATATTTT

size: few
J: TRBJ2-3
V: TRBV12-3/TRBV12-4
D: -
CDR3: CASTRSTDTQYF
DNA: TGTGCCAGCACCCGCAGCACAGATACGCAGTATTTT

size: -
J: TRBJ2-3
V: TRBV29-1
D: -
CDR3: CSVTGLGTDTQYF
DNA: TGCAGCGTAACGGGACTCGGCACAGATACGCAGTATTTT

size: many
J: TRBJ2-3
V: TRBV19
D: TRBD2
CDR3: CASSISGLATPDTQYF
DNA: TGTGCCAGTAGTATATCAGGACTAGCGACTCCAGATACGCAGTATTTT

size: many
J: TRBJ2-2
V: TRBV20-1
D: -
CDR3: CSARFGVGNTGELFF
DNA: TGCAGTGCTAGGTTCGGGGTAGGGAACACCGGGGAGCTGTTTTTT

size: many
J: TRBJ2-5
V: TRBV5-1
D: TRBD1
CDR3: CASSLATYRGIEETQYF
DNA: TGCGCCAGCAGCTTGGCCACGTACAGGGGGATAGAAGAGACCCAGTACTTC

size: many
J: TRBJ1-2
V: TRBV3-1
D: TRBD1
CDR3: CASSRTGDGYTF
DNA: TGTGCCAGCAGCCGAACAGGGGACGGCTACACCTTC

size: many
J: TRBJ1-2
V: TRBV12-3/TRBV12-4
D: -
CDR3: CASSSARREGYTF
DNA: TGTGCCAGCAGTTCGGCGAGGAGGGAGGGCTACACCTTC

size: many
J: TRBJ2-2
V: TRBV20-1
D: -
CDR3: CSARGPPNTGELFF
DNA: TGCAGTGCTAGAGGTCCACCTAACACCGGGGAGCTGTTTTTT

size: many
J: TRBJ2-3
V: TRBV9
D: -
CDR3: CASSVRIGDTQYF
DNA: TGTGCCAGCAGCGTAAGGATTGGAGATACGCAGTATTTT

size: many
J: TRBJ2-5
V: TRBV5-1
D: -
CDR3: CASSFDGFQETQYF
DNA: TGCGCCAGCAGCTTCGACGGTTTTCAAGAGACCCAGTACTTC

size: many
J: TRBJ1-1
V: TRBV11-3
D: TRBD1
CDR3: CASSLAGQGMNTEAFF
DNA: TGTGCCAGCAGCTTAGCGGGACAGGGGATGAACACTGAAGCTTTCTTT

size: many
J: TRBJ2-2
V: TRBV12-3/TRBV12-4
D: -
CDR3: CATLGYTTGELFF
DNA: TGTGCCACCCTGGGCTATACGACCGGGGAGCTGTTTTTT

size: many
J: TRBJ2-2
V: TRBV6-2/TRBV6-3
D: -
CDR3: CASSSLQRTGELFF
DNA: TGTGCCAGCAGTTCCCTTCAGCGGACCGGGGAGCTGTTTTTT

size: -
J: TRBJ2-1
V: TRBV19
D: -
CDR3: CASSSPLYNEQFF
DNA: TGTGCCAGTAGTAGCCCGCTCTACAATGAGCAGTTCTTC

size: -
J: TRBJ2-2
V: TRBV12-3/TRBV12-4
D: -
CDR3: CASRSAGMPTGELFF
DNA: TGTGCCAGCAGGTCGGCGGGGATGCCTACCGGGGAGCTGTTTTTT

size: many
J: TRBJ2-3
V: TRBV7-2
D: -
CDR3: CASSSGRLAVTDTQYF
DNA: TGTGCCAGCAGCTCAGGGCGGTTGGCAGTAACAGATACGCAGTATTTT

size: many
J: TRBJ1-1
V: TRBV4-2
D: -
CDR3: CASSQDQVDTEAFF
DNA: TGTGCCAGCAGCCAAGATCAAGTGGACACTGAAGCTTTCTTT

size: many
J: TRBJ1-1
V: TRBV5-1
D: -
CDR3: CASSRGHMNTEAFF
DNA: TGCGCCAGCAGCCGCGGGCATATGAACACTGAAGCTTTCTTT

size: many
J: TRBJ2-1
V: TRBV20-1
D: TRBD2
CDR3: CSARDRAASGAFTEQFF
DNA: TGCAGTGCTAGAGATAGGGCGGCTAGCGGAGCCTTTACGGAGCAGTTCTTC

size: large
J: TRBJ1-2
V: TRBV20-1
D: -
CDR3: CSARDLYGYTF
DNA: TGCAGTGCTAGAGATCTCTATGGCTACACCTTC

size: -
J: TRBJ1-1
V: TRBV7-3
D: -
CDR3: CASSPYEGLNTEAFF
DNA: TGTGCCAGCAGCCCCTACGAGGGGCTTAACACTGAAGCTTTCTTT

size: many
J: TRBJ2-7
V: TRBV27
D: -
CDR3: CASSLRPSYEQYF
DNA: TGTGCCAGCAGTTTGAGACCCTCCTACGAGCAGTACTTC

size: many
J: TRBJ2-5
V: TRBV5-5
D: -
CDR3: CASSLVKLTGQETQYF
DNA: TGTGCCAGCAGCTTGGTAAAGCTAACTGGTCAAGAGACCCAGTACTTC

size: many
J: TRBJ1-1
V: TRBV9
D: -
CDR3: CASSAEYAGGTEAFF
DNA: TGTGCCAGCAGCGCCGAATATGCGGGCGGCACTGAAGCTTTCTTT

size: many
J: TRBJ2-1
V: TRBV20-1
D: TRBD2
CDR3: CSAEGLASYNEQFF
DNA: TGCAGTGCCGAGGGACTAGCGTCCTACAATGAGCAGTTCTTC

size: few
J: TRBJ2-6
V: TRBV12-3/TRBV12-4
D: -
CDR3: CASSLMGVGANVLTF
DNA: TGTGCCAGCAGTTTGATGGGGGTTGGGGCCAACGTCCTGACTTTC

size: many
J: TRBJ1-3
V: TRBV29-1
D: -
CDR3: CSVEDTVTTGNTIYF
DNA: TGCAGCGTTGAAGACACAGTGACTACGGGAAACACCATATATTTT

size: -
J: TRBJ2-2
V: TRBV4-2
D: -
CDR3: CASSQAPGEEGELFF
DNA: TGTGCCAGCAGCCAAGCTCCAGGGGAGGAAGGGGAGCTGTTTTTT

size: many
J: TRBJ2-1
V: TRBV27
D: -
CDR3: CASSSSDRSRGQFF
DNA: TGTGCCAGCAGTTCCTCGGACAGATCCAGGGGGCAGTTCTTC

size: -
J: TRBJ2-1
V: TRBV5-1
D: -
CDR3: CASSFVDNEQFF
DNA: TGCGCCAGCAGCTTTGTCGACAATGAGCAGTTCTTC

size: -
J: TRBJ1-5
V: TRBV19
D: TRBD1
CDR3: CASSIGGKGHQPQHF
DNA: TGTGCTAGTAGTATAGGGGGCAAAGGCCATCAGCCCCAGCATTTT

size: many
J: TRBJ2-1
V: TRBV20-1
D: TRBD1
CDR3: CSAREPGQGAYEQFF
DNA: TGCAGTGCTAGAGAACCGGGACAGGGGGCGTATGAGCAGTTCTTC